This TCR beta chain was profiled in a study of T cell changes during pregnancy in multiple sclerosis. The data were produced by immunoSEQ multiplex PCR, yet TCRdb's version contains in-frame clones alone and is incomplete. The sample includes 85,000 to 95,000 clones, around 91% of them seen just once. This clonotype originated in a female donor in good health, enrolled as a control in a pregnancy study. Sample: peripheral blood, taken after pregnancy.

The CDR3 loop reads CASSAGAFLSSGNTIYF. The DNA of the CDR3 is TGTGCCAGCAGCGCTGGTGCGTTTCTGAGCTCTGGAAACACCATATATTTT. The gene calls are TRBV11-2 and TRBJ1-3; D is unclear. CDR3 length: 17 amino acids. Germline CDR1 SGHAT, CDR2 FQNNGV. V shed 5 bases and J shed 0 bases, with 17 bases lying between them.